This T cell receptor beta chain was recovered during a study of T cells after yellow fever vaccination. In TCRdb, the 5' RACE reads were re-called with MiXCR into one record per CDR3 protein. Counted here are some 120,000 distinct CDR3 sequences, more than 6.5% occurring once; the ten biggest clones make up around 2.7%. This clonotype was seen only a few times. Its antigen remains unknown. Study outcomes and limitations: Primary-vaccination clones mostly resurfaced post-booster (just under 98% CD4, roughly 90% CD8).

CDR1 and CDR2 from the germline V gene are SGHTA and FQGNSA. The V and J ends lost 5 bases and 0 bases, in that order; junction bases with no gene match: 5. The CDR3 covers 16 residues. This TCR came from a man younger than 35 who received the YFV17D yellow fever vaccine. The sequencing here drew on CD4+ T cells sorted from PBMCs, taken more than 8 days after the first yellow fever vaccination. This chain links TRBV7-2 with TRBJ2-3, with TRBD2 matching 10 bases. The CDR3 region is CASSTTSGRSTDTQYF. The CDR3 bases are TGTGCCAGCAGCACGACTAGCGGGCGTAGCACAGATACGCAGTATTTT.